Below are 23 T cell receptor beta chains sequenced from a single sample in a study of cytomegalovirus exposure and HLA in healthy donors. 13 Jbeta primers and 60 Vbeta primers were used for the PCR. Sequencing was performed with immunoSEQ multiplex PCR; in TCRdb, only in-frame clones are kept and a portion is missing. The data show around 130,000 clones, 65% to 90% seen once. What was sequenced was PBMCs. Receptors were obtained from a woman younger than 35 in good health and CMV-seropositive.

This sequence joins TRBV7-9 and TRBJ1-1, with 8 bases matching TRBD1. Germline CDR1 and CDR2: SEHNR and FQNEAQ (reference sequence). CDR3 size: 14 residues. V shed 5 bases and J 3 bases; nucleotides not matched to a gene: 5. The CDR3 loop is CASSGTGFDTEAFF. The DNA for the CDR3 is TGTGCCAGCAGCGGGACAGGTTTTGACACTGAAGCTTTCTTT.

The chain joins TRBV4-1 to TRBJ2-1; D possibly corresponds to TRBD1 (6 bases). V shed 3 bases and J shed 0 bases, with 12 bases lying between them. The CDR3 consists of 16 residues. CDR1 and CDR2 (germline): MGHRA, YSYEKL. The CDR3 loop is CASSQPGQSSYNEQFF. The DNA of the CDR3 is TGCGCCAGCAGCCAGCCCGGACAGAGCTCCTACAATGAGCAGTTCTTC.

In its sample, this clone was seen a few times. The gene calls are TRBV6-6 and TRBJ2-1; D might be TRBD2 (6 bases). Trimming removed 8 bases at V and 4 bases at J, with 21 bases between. Germline CDR1 and CDR2: MNHNY and SVGAGI (reference sequence). The CDR3 sequence is 16 residues long. The CDR3 here is CASSSPRAAGYNEQFF. The CDR3 nucleotides are TGTGCCAGCTCCTCACCCAGGGCGGCGGGGTACAATGAGCAGTTCTTC.

V usage is TRBV5-1 and J usage is TRBJ1-2; 9 nucleotides align to TRBD1. The CDR3 is 15 amino acids. J gave up 6 bases and V 3 bases, and 9 bases lay outside the gene matches. Germline CDR1 SGHRS, CDR2 YFSETQ. CDR3 protein: CASSSTTGGWDGYTF. The CDR3 coding sequence is TGCGCCAGCAGCTCGACAACAGGGGGCTGGGATGGCTACACCTTC.

The rearrangement joins TRBV7-6 to TRBJ2-7; TRBD2 matches at 9 bases. Germline trimming cut 1 base from V and 2 bases from J; bases unmatched to any gene: 6. The CDR3 length is 16 residues. Germline V CDR1 and CDR2: SGHVS, FNYEAQ. CDR3 nucleotides: TGTGCCAGCAGCTTAGGAGAGGCGGGGGGGCCCTACGAGCAGTACTTC. Protein sequence: CASSLGEAGGPYEQYF.

This clone turned up a few times. This chain connects TRBV25-1 to TRBJ2-7; 11 bases are a match to TRBD1. Trimming took 3 bases from V and 6 from J; bases not matched to a gene: 16. CDR1 and CDR2 (germline): MGHDK, SYGVNS. CDR3 length: 18 residues. The CDR3 DNA reads as TGTGCCAGCAGTGACCCTACCCGATCCGGACAGGGGGCGGGCGAGCAGTACTTC. It yields the protein CASSDPTRSGQGAGEQYF.

The chain couples TRBV30 to TRBJ1-5, with TRBD1 as a possible D gene (6 bases). Trimming took 2 bases from V and 7 from J, leaving 12 bases between them. The CDR3 has 13 amino acids. Germline-derived CDR1 and CDR2 are GTSNPN and SVGIG (reference sequence). The CDR3 DNA sequence: TGTGCCTGGAGTCAGGGGCTGGGGCAGCCCCAGCATTTT. It encodes CAWSQGLGQPQHF. The full variable domain, its missing parts supplied by reference TRBV30 and TRBJ1-5, is SQTIHQWPATLVQPVGSPLSLECTVEGTSNPNLYWYRQAAGRGLQLLFYSVGIGQISSEVPQNLSASRPQDRQFILSSKKLLLSDSGFYLCAWSQGLGQPQHFGDGTRLSIL.

This chain joins TRBV27 and TRBJ2-7; 7 bases fit TRBD2. The CDR3 runs 15 residues. Germline V lookup: CDR1 MNHEY, CDR2 SMNVEV (reference sequence). J lost 1 base, V lost 6 bases, and 9 bases had no gene match. The CDR3 here is CASRSRRDYSYEQYF. The DNA for the CDR3 is TGTGCCAGCAGGTCGCGGAGGGACTATTCCTACGAGCAGTACTTC.

There are a few counts of this clone. The chain carries TRBV19 and TRBJ1-4; D is unclear. V lost 1 base and J lost 8, with 8 bases in between. The CDR3 has 13 residues. Germline V lookup: CDR1 LNHDA, CDR2 SQIVND (reference sequence). The CDR3 coding sequence is TGTGCCAGTAGTATAGGCCGAGGCGAAAAACTGTTTTTT. Residues: CASSIGRGEKLFF.

V and J are TRBV2 and TRBJ2-3; D is perhaps TRBD1 (6 bases). Germline V gives CDR1 SNHLY, CDR2 FYNNEI. CDR3 size: 14 residues. Between the trimmed V and J ends, which lost 4 bases and 2 bases, there was a span of 10 bases. The CDR3 sequence: CASSGGHHTDTQYF. CDR3 coding DNA: TGTGCCAGCAGTGGGGGACACCACACAGATACGCAGTATTTT.

This clone was seen only a few times. The V gene is TRBV11-2, the J gene TRBJ2-5; 11 bases fit TRBD2. Unmatched junction bases numbered 3, after V lost 1 base and J lost 2 bases. The germline gives CDR1 SGHAT, CDR2 FQNNGV. The CDR3 contains 16 residues. CDR3 sequence (DNA): TGTGCCAGCAGCTTAGTAGCGGGGGGGCATCAAGAGACCCAGTACTTC. Translated: CASSLVAGGHQETQYF.

This rearrangement joins TRBV2 to TRBJ2-7, with a possible D match to TRBD1 (6 bases). Trimming removed 10 bases at V and 5 bases at J, with 18 bases between. This CDR3 has 13 residues. Germline assignment: CDR1 SNHLY and CDR2 FYNNEI. CDR3 sequence: CATRGASSHEQYF. CDR3 coding DNA: TGTGCCACCAGGGGCGCCTCATCCCACGAGCAGTACTTC. Full variable domain (rest looked up from reference TRBV2 and TRBJ2-7): EPEVTQTPSHQVTQMGQEVILRCVPISNHLYFYWYRQILGQKVEFLVSFYNNEISEKSEIFDDQFSVERPDGSNFTLKIRSTKLEDSAMYFCATRGASSHEQYFGPGTRLTVT.

This chain uses TRBV5-4 with TRBJ1-3; D is possibly TRBD1 (5 bases). Between the trimmed V and J ends, which lost 3 bases and 0 bases, there was a span of 10 bases. Germline V gives CDR1 SGHNT, CDR2 YYREEE (reference sequence). This CDR3 has 15 amino acids. The CDR3 nucleotides read TGTGCCAGCAGCTCCCCGGGGGTCTCTGGAAACACCATATATTTT. Amino acid sequence: CASSSPGVSGNTIYF.

This clone appeared once. The gene calls are TRBV28 and TRBJ2-5; a weak D match, TRBD1 (6 bases). Looked up from germline, CDR1 is MDHEN and CDR2 is SYDVKM. The CDR3 loop spans 13 amino acids. V lost 4 bases to trimming and J lost 3 bases, with 9 bases between them. CDR3: CASSSWTEETQYF. Written as DNA, the CDR3 is TGTGCCAGCAGTTCTTGGACAGAAGAGACCCAGTACTTC.

V and J are TRBV5-4 and TRBJ2-7; D may be TRBD2 (6 bases). V shed 4 bases and J shed 2 bases, with 10 bases lying between them. CDR1 is SGHNT, CDR2 YYREEE, per germline (reference sequence). CDR3 size: 13 residues. CDR3 DNA sequence: TGTGCCAGCAGCCTTCGGACTACCTACGAGCAGTACTTC. Translating it yields CASSLRTTYEQYF. Full variable domain (remainder filled in from reference TRBV5-4 and TRBJ2-7): ETGVTQSPTHLIKTRGQQVTLRCSSQSGHNTVSWYQQALGQGPQFIFQYYREEENGRGNFPPRFSGLQFPNYSSELNVNALELDDSALYLCASSLRTTYEQYFGPGTRLTVT.

The chain carries TRBV28 and TRBJ2-7; D is possibly TRBD2 (6 bases). The CDR3 has 12 amino acids. The germline gives CDR1 MDHEN, CDR2 SYDVKM. With 7 bases removed from V and 4 bases from J, the gap between germline ends came to 11 bases. The CDR3 DNA follows: TGTGCCAGCACCCGGGACTTTTACGAGCAGTACTTC. This gives the protein CASTRDFYEQYF. The full variable domain, in which reference TRBV28 and TRBJ2-7 provide the parts outside the CDR3, is DVKVTQSSRYLVKRTGEKVFLECVQDMDHENMFWYRQDPGLGLRLIYFSYDVKMKEKGDIPEGYSVSREKKERFSLILESASTNQTSMYLCASTRDFYEQYFGPGTRLTVT.

The chain joins TRBV6-1 to TRBJ2-7, with D possibly matching TRBD2 (5 bases). There are 13 residues in the CDR3. Germline V gives CDR1 MNHNS, CDR2 SASEGT. Trimming left V 4 bases short and J 3 bases short, with 10 bases between. CDR3 residues: CASSADSFYEQYF. CDR3 bases: TGTGCCAGCAGTGCGGACTCCTTCTACGAGCAGTACTTC.

The chain carries TRBV2 and TRBJ1-2; D gene ambiguous. Germline V gene data show CDR1 as SNHLY and CDR2 as FYNNEI. V lost 3 bases to trimming and J lost 0 bases, with 8 bases between them. CDR3 length: 14 residues. In DNA, the CDR3 is TGTGCCAGCAGTGAGGCAACAGCTAACTATGGCTACACCTTC. Translation gives CASSEATANYGYTF. Full variable domain (outside the CDR3, taken from reference TRBV2 and TRBJ1-2): EPEVTQTPSHQVTQMGQEVILRCVPISNHLYFYWYRQILGQKVEFLVSFYNNEISEKSEIFDDQFSVERPDGSNFTLKIRSTKLEDSAMYFCASSEATANYGYTFGSGTRLTVV.

This clone was seen only once. The J gene is TRBJ2-3, the V gene TRBV27; D call uncertain. The germline CDR1 and CDR2 sequences are MNHEY and SMNVEV (reference sequence). This CDR3 comprises 14 residues. V lost 2 bases, J lost 0 bases, and 6 bases lay in between. The CDR3 sequence is CASSLAGSTDTQYF. CDR3 coding DNA: TGTGCCAGCAGTTTAGCCGGGAGCACAGATACGCAGTATTTT.

The chain links TRBV7-3 to TRBJ2-1, with a tentative D call TRBD2 (7 bases). V shed 1 base and J shed 4 bases, with 11 bases lying between them. The germline V gene encodes CDR1 SGHTA and CDR2 FQGTGA. The CDR3 totals 15 residues. CDR3 DNA sequence: TGTGCCAGCAGCTTAAGCGGGGGCCTTTACAATGAGCAGTTCTTC. Its translation: CASSLSGGLYNEQFF.

The V gene is TRBV10-1, the J gene TRBJ2-1, with D possibly TRBD2 on 6 matching bases. The V gene lost 5 bases and the J gene lost 8 bases, with 16 bases spanning the gap. Germline-derived CDR1 and CDR2 are WNHNN and SYGVQD (reference sequence). The CDR3 loop spans 14 amino acids. CDR3 sequence (DNA): TGCGCCAGCAGTCGGGGGAGTCAATCCCATGAGCAGTTCTTC. Translating it yields CASSRGSQSHEQFF.

V and J are TRBV7-9 and TRBJ2-2; no clear D. Trimming cost V 1 base and J 4 bases, with 10 bases left between them. The CDR3 has 15 residues. Germline CDR1 is SEHNR and CDR2 is FQNEAQ (reference sequence). CDR3 sequence (DNA): TGTGCCAGCAGCTTAGGGTCCGGCGGCACCGGGGAGCTGTTTTTT. Its protein is CASSLGSGGTGELFF.

The gene calls are TRBV6-1 and TRBJ1-6, with 11 bases lining up with TRBD1. In germline, CDR1 is MNHNS, CDR2 SASEGT. J was trimmed by 16 bases and V by 6 bases; bases with no gene match: 2. CDR3 length: 11 amino acids. In nucleotides, the CDR3 is TGTGCCAGCAGGGGACAGGGGGGGCTCCACTTT. Encoded protein: CASRGQGGLHF.